The sequence of this TCR beta chain was determined in a study of T cell changes during pregnancy in multiple sclerosis. Sequencing was performed with immunoSEQ multiplex PCR; in TCRdb, only in-frame clones are kept and a portion is missing. The sample consists of about 55,000 clones, more than 80% of them appearing once. Trimming removed 2 bases at V and 2 bases at J, with 13 bases between. CDR1 and CDR2 from the germline V gene are MDHEN and SYDVKM. The CDR3 runs 17 residues. The sample in question was CD4+ T cells from peripheral blood mononuclear cells, obtained in the first trimester of pregnancy. The genes are TRBV28 and TRBJ2-6, with a possible D match to TRBD2 (6 bases). The TCR comes from a female donor with multiple sclerosis, enrolled in a pregnancy study. CDR3 nucleotide sequence: TGTGCCAGCAGTTTACTCTGGGGAGGTACTGGGGCCAACGTCCTGACTTTC. Its protein product is CASSLLWGGTGANVLTF.